Listed here are 24 T cell receptor beta chains from one sample, sequenced in a study of blood T cell repertoires in COVID-19. The method was immunoSEQ multiplex PCR; TCRdb's version includes in-frame clones alone and lacks a portion of them. The table has 100,000 to 150,000 clones, more than 65% seen once; the top ten hold about 25%. The specimen sequenced was peripheral blood. These receptors all stem from a human donor in a cohort sampled during active COVID-19.

The chain joins TRBV6-5 to TRBJ1-2, with 9 bases matching TRBD1. The CDR3 spans 14 residues. J was trimmed by 8 bases and V by 0 bases; bases with no gene match: 4. Germline CDR1 reads MNHEY; CDR2 reads SVGAGI. The CDR3 DNA reads TGTGCCAGCAGTTACTCGGGACAGGGAAAGGGCTACACCTTC. Its protein is CASSYSGQGKGYTF.

The J gene is TRBJ2-1, the V gene TRBV15; TRBD2 aligns across 7 bases. This CDR3 contains 15 residues. J lost 4 bases, V lost 1 base, and 4 bases had no gene match. CDR1 is LNHNV, CDR2 YYDKDF, per germline (reference sequence). CDR3 bases: TGTGCCACCAGCAGAGGCGGGGAGGGTTACAATGAGCAGTTCTTC. It translates to CATSRGGEGYNEQFF.

The gene calls are TRBV21-1 and TRBJ2-5; the D segment call TRBD1 is taken from the table without a DNA check. TRBV21-1 is tagged as a pseudogene. The CDR3 runs to 17 residues. This CDR3 is CASSKLGQGRDQETQYF. Written as DNA, the CDR3 is TGTGCCAGCAGCAAATTAGGACAGGGAAGAGACCAAGAGACCCAGTACTTC.

This sequence joins TRBV3-1 (or the pseudogene TRBV3-2) and TRBJ1-1; the D gene is possibly TRBD1 (5 bases). From germline, CDR1 is LGHDT and CDR2 YNNKEL (reference sequence). With 6 bases removed from V and 3 bases from J, the gap between germline ends came to 11 bases. This CDR3 region has 13 residues. Here the CDR3 reads CASRQGIYTEAFF. The CDR3 DNA sequence: TGTGCCAGCAGGCAGGGTATCTACACTGAAGCTTTCTTT.

The chain links TRBV7-9 to TRBJ1-3; 9 positions match TRBD1. The CDR3 has 16 residues. J was trimmed by 1 base and V by 1 base; bases with no gene match: 2. CDR1 is SEHNR and CDR2 is FQNEAQ in the germline V gene (reference sequence). The CDR3 DNA reads TGTGCCAGCAGCTTAGAACAGGGGGCTTCTGGAAACACCATATATTTT. Translation: CASSLEQGASGNTIYF.

The chain employs TRBV9 and TRBJ1-4; tentative D call: TRBD1 (6 bases). Deletions cut 4 bases from V and 5 bases from J, with 12 bases between. Germline CDR1 and CDR2: SGDLS and YYNGEE. The CDR3 loop spans 14 amino acids. CDR3 bases: TGTGCCAGCAGCCAGGACAGCTCCAATGAAAAACTGTTTTTT. Translating it yields CASSQDSSNEKLFF.

This chain connects TRBV6-1 to TRBJ2-5; no clear D gene. The V and J ends lost 2 bases and 4 bases respectively, with 5 bases between them. Germline V CDR1 and CDR2: MNHNS, SASEGT. The CDR3 runs 12 residues. CDR3 in DNA: TGTGCCAGCAGTGAACTAAGAGAGACCCAGTACTTC. Translated: CASSELRETQYF.

The J gene is TRBJ2-3, the V gene TRBV7-3, with D tentatively TRBD2 (5 bases). The germline V and J ends were trimmed by 2 bases and 1 base, with 7 bases remaining between them. The CDR3 consists of 14 residues. Per germline, CDR1 SGHTA and CDR2 FQGTGA. CDR3 sequence reads: CASSLREGTDTQYF. CDR3 DNA sequence: TGTGCCAGCAGCTTACGGGAAGGCACAGATACGCAGTATTTT.

The genes are TRBV6-1 and TRBJ1-1, with 7 bases aligning to TRBD1. The CDR3 spans 16 residues. J lost 0 bases, V lost 1 base, and 5 bases had no gene match. Germline CDR1 MNHNS, CDR2 SASEGT. CDR3 amino acids: CASSEDRGVMNTEAFF. The CDR3 nucleotides read TGTGCCAGCAGTGAAGACAGGGGAGTGATGAACACTGAAGCTTTCTTT.

CDR3 in amino acids: CASSEVGRGRINYEQYF. The CDR3 nucleotides read TGTGCCAGCAGTGAAGTGGGCCGGGGGAGGATAAACTACGAGCAGTACTTC. The V call is TRBV6-1, the J call TRBJ2-7, with D possibly matching TRBD2 (6 bases). Trimming pared 1 base from V and 3 bases from J, leaving 19 bases between. The CDR3 contains 17 residues. CDR1 is MNHNS, CDR2 SASEGT, per germline.

V and J are TRBV5-5 and TRBJ2-7; D ambiguous. Looked up from germline, CDR1 is SGHKS and CDR2 is YYEKEE (reference sequence). CDR3 length: 18 amino acids. V was cut by 3 bases and J by 4 bases, with 26 bases left in between. The CDR3 here is CASSSSLLSRLTYYEQYF. CDR3 sequence (DNA): TGTGCCAGCAGCTCCTCACTGCTTTCCCGTCTCACCTATTACGAGCAGTACTTC.

The rearrangement joins TRBV19 to TRBJ2-2; TRBD1 aligns across 7 bases. This CDR3 is 16 amino acids long. In germline, CDR1 is LNHDA, CDR2 SQIVND (reference sequence). With 6 bases clipped from V and 1 base from J, the junction kept 8 bases outside the gene matches. This CDR3 is CASSFSTGENTGELFF. CDR3 DNA: TGTGCCAGTAGCTTTAGTACAGGGGAGAACACCGGGGAGCTGTTTTTT.

The J gene is TRBJ1-2, the V gene TRBV28; TRBD1 aligns across 9 bases. Germline V gene data show CDR1 as MDHEN and CDR2 as SYDVKM. The V and J ends lost 4 bases and 7 bases, in that order; junction bases with no gene match: 4. This CDR3 is 13 amino acids long. CDR3 protein: CASSWGQGSGYTF. In DNA, the CDR3 is TGTGCCAGCAGTTGGGGACAGGGTAGTGGCTACACCTTC.

V gene TRBV6-5 combines with J gene TRBJ2-2, with D perhaps TRBD1 (6 bases). CDR3 length equals 14 residues. Looked up from germline, CDR1 is MNHEY and CDR2 is SVGAGI. Trimming shortened V by 8 bases and J by 4 bases, and 14 bases separated the two germline ends. The DNA for the CDR3 is TGTGCCAGCCACCAAGGGGGTTCCACCGGGGAGCTGTTTTTT. Encoded protein: CASHQGGSTGELFF.

The chain employs TRBV19 and TRBJ2-2, with 7 positions matching TRBD2. CDR3 length: 15 residues. V shed 3 bases and J 8 bases; nucleotides not matched to a gene: 9. Germline assignment: CDR1 LNHDA and CDR2 SQIVND (reference sequence). The CDR3, as DNA: TGTGCCAGTAGTATCGAGGCAGCGGGATTAGGGGAGCTGTTTTTT. It is translated as CASSIEAAGLGELFF.

The V gene is TRBV3-1 (or the pseudogene TRBV3-2), the J gene TRBJ2-1; D unclear. This CDR3 has 14 residues. V lost 3 bases and J lost 1, with 7 bases in between. Germline CDR1 reads LGHDT; CDR2 reads YNNKEL (reference sequence). As DNA, the CDR3 is TGTGCCAGCAGCCACGTCGGTTCCTACAATGAGCAGTTCTTC. The encoded protein is CASSHVGSYNEQFF.

This chain connects TRBV7-6 to TRBJ2-5; TRBD1 aligns across 9 bases. The V and J ends lost 5 bases and 1 base, in that order; junction bases with no gene match: 5. The CDR3 runs to 15 residues. Germline CDR1 SGHVS, CDR2 FNYEAQ. The chain's CDR3 is CASSEQGAPQETQYF. CDR3 nucleotide sequence: TGTGCCAGCAGCGAACAGGGGGCGCCCCAAGAGACCCAGTACTTC.

The rearrangement uses TRBV15 and TRBJ2-3; 12 bases line up with TRBD2. Germline CDR1 reads LNHNV; CDR2 reads YYDKDF (reference sequence). The CDR3 has 16 residues. The V segment lost 3 bases and the J segment 2 bases; nucleotides outside the gene matches: 3. The DNA for the CDR3 is TGTGCCACCAGCAGGGCTAGCGGGGGGGCCACAGATACGCAGTATTTT. The encoded protein is CATSRASGGATDTQYF.

This clone was detected once. Other DNA sequences in this sample translate to the same CDR3. The chain uses TRBV7-9 and TRBJ2-3; no clear D gene. Trimming removed 3 bases from V and 0 bases from J, with 13 bases in between. The CDR3 is made up of 16 amino acids. Germline CDR1 and CDR2: SEHNR and FQNEAQ (reference sequence). CDR3 residues: CASSFSTGPSTDTQYF. CDR3 in DNA: TGTGCCAGCAGCTTCTCCACTGGTCCTAGCACAGATACGCAGTATTTT.

This chain uses TRBV18 with TRBJ1-2; 8 nucleotides match TRBD1. This CDR3 spans 12 amino acids. Germline-derived CDR1 and CDR2 are KGHSH and LQKENI. With 6 bases clipped from V and 8 bases from J, the junction kept 5 bases outside the gene matches. CDR3 bases: TGTGCCAGCTCCGAGGACAGGGCGGGCTACACCTTC. Protein: CASSEDRAGYTF. Filled out from reference TRBV18 and TRBJ1-2, the complete variable domain reads NAGVMQNPRHLVRRRGQEARLRCSPMKGHSHVYWYRQLPEEGLKFMVYLQKENIIDESGMPKERFSAEFPKEGPSILRIQQVVRGDSAAYFCASSEDRAGYTFGSGTRLTVV.

The chain combines TRBV27 with TRBJ2-7; D perhaps matches TRBD1 (6 bases). Trimming stripped 8 bases from V and 1 base from J, with 18 bases between. From germline, CDR1 is MNHEY and CDR2 SMNVEV (reference sequence). The CDR3 runs to 15 residues. CDR3 loop: CASGSQGIGSYEQYF. The CDR3 region has the DNA TGTGCCAGCGGATCCCAGGGGATTGGGTCCTACGAGCAGTACTTC.

In this sample, this clone turned up once. The chain recombines TRBV4-1 with TRBJ2-7; 10 bases map to TRBD1. The CDR3 covers 15 residues. Germline loops: CDR1 MGHRA, CDR2 YSYEKL. V shed 5 bases, J shed 4 bases, and the junction held 8 bases outside the gene matches. CDR3 in amino acids: CASSFPGTGEYEQYF. The DNA of the CDR3 is TGCGCCAGCAGCTTCCCCGGGACAGGGGAGTACGAGCAGTACTTC.

The genes are TRBV19 and TRBJ2-1, with 7 bases that match TRBD2. CDR1 LNHDA and CDR2 SQIVND come from the germline V gene (reference sequence). V gave up 7 bases and J gave up 3 bases; unmatched junction bases: 6. The length of the CDR3 is 14 residues. The CDR3 DNA reads TGTGCCAGTACCCCGACTAGCAACTACAATGAGCAGTTCTTC. Amino acid sequence: CASTPTSNYNEQFF.

This sequence joins TRBV19 and TRBJ2-7, with TRBD1 matching 9 bases. The CDR3 is made up of 15 amino acids. V shed 5 bases and J 6 bases; nucleotides not matched to a gene: 11. Germline values: CDR1 LNHDA, CDR2 SQIVND (reference sequence). CDR3 in amino acids: CASSLSGTGWSEQYF. The CDR3 DNA reads as TGTGCCAGTAGTCTCTCCGGGACAGGGTGGTCCGAGCAGTACTTC.